This TCR beta chain was identified during a study of T cell responses to AZD1222 COVID-19 vaccine. A single count supports this clone. The data were produced by immunoSEQ multiplex PCR, yet TCRdb's version contains in-frame clones alone and is incomplete. The table shows 90,000 to 150,000 clones, with about 90% occurring only once. The receptor was derived from an adult in good health. The sequences come from peripheral blood, collected on day 0 of AZD1222 vaccination.

CDR3 in amino acids: CASTSRYTGELFF. CDR3 coding DNA: TGTGCCAGTACGTCCCGTTACACCGGGGAGCTGTTTTTT. The V call is TRBV25-1, the J call TRBJ2-2; D remains ambiguous. Germline values: CDR1 MGHDK, CDR2 SYGVNS. The CDR3 sequence is 13 residues long. Trimming removed 9 bases at V and 3 bases at J, with 11 bases between.